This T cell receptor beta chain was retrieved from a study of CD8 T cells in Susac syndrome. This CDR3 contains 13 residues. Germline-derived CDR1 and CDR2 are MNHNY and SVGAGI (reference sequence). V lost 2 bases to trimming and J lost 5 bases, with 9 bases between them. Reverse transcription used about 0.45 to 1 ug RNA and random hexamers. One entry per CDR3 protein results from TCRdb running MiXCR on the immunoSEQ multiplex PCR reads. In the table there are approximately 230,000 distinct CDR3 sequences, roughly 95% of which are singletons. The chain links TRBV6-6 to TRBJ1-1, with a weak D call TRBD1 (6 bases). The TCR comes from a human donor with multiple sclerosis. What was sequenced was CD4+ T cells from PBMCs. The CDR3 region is CASSYHTGTEAFF. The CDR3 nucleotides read TGTGCCAGCAGTTACCACACAGGGACTGAAGCTTTCTTT.